Presented here are 31 T cell receptor beta chains from one specimen sequenced in a study of T cell responses to AZD1222 COVID-19 vaccine. Repertoires were generated with immunoSEQ multiplex PCR, while TCRdb's copy carries only in-frame clones and drops some. The data show about 150,000 clones, just over 90% seen once. The starting material was peripheral blood, obtained 28 days after the second AZD1222 dose. These receptors were taken from an adult who received the AZD1222 COVID-19 vaccine.

The CDR3 nucleotides read TGCGCCAGCAGCCGCAAGGGGGATACCGAGCAGTACTTC. Its translation is CASSRKGDTEQYF. The chain has TRBV4-1 and TRBJ2-7, with a weak D call TRBD1 (6 bases). Germline V gene data show CDR1 as MGHRA and CDR2 as YSYEKL. The CDR3 is 13 amino acids. V lost 4 bases and J lost 6, with 13 bases in between.

The chain links TRBV7-9 to TRBJ2-1, with D possibly being TRBD1 or TRBD2 (5 bases each). This CDR3 is built from 16 residues. Germline V lookup: CDR1 SEHNR, CDR2 FQNEAQ (reference sequence). Deletions cut 5 bases from V and 2 bases from J, with 16 bases between. The CDR3 DNA sequence: TGTGCCAGCAGCCCAGGGACGGGTCAGCCCTACAATGAGCAGTTCTTC. This translates into CASSPGTGQPYNEQFF.

The genes are TRBV19 and TRBJ2-1; 10 bases agree with TRBD2. CDR3 length: 16 residues. With V trimmed by 5 bases and J by 7 bases, 11 bases remained unmatched. Germline assignment: CDR1 LNHDA and CDR2 SQIVND (reference sequence). The DNA for the CDR3 is TGTGCCAGTAGTGAAATAATGAGCGGGAGGGGGAATGAGCAGTTCTTC. Translating it yields CASSEIMSGRGNEQFF.

The rearrangement uses TRBV6-5 and TRBJ2-1, with no clear D. Looked up from germline, CDR1 is MNHEY and CDR2 is SVGAGI. The CDR3 has 14 amino acids. Trimming left V 11 bases short and J 2 bases short, with 16 bases between. The CDR3 DNA reads as TGTGCCGGATCTTATTCTGCAGCCTACAATGAGCAGTTCTTC. This sequence encodes CAGSYSAAYNEQFF.

This clone was counted a single time. The chain links TRBV3-1 (or the pseudogene TRBV3-2) to TRBJ1-4, with 7 bases that match TRBD1. The CDR3 spans 14 residues. V lost 6 bases to trimming and J lost 6 bases; unmatched junction nucleotides: 7. From germline, CDR1 is LGHDT and CDR2 YNNKEL (reference sequence). The CDR3 sequence is CASSYGTEYEKLFF. CDR3 DNA sequence: TGTGCCAGCAGTTACGGGACAGAGTATGAAAAACTGTTTTTT.

The chain links TRBV2 to TRBJ1-6, with D unresolved. The V gene's germline CDR1 is SNHLY and CDR2 FYNNEI. V lost 7 bases to trimming and J lost 0 bases, with 10 bases between them. The CDR3 spans 15 residues. The chain's CDR3 is CASNGRSSYNSPLHF. The DNA for the CDR3 is TGTGCCAGCAACGGGAGGAGCTCCTATAATTCACCCCTCCACTTT.

This clone was picked up a small number of times. CDR3 loop: CASSHLLTGLGYEQYF. The CDR3 DNA sequence: TGCGCCAGCAGCCACCTCCTGACAGGGCTTGGCTACGAGCAGTACTTC. The chain carries TRBV4-1 and TRBJ2-7; 7 positions agree with TRBD1. The CDR3 runs to 16 residues. Germline assignment: CDR1 MGHRA and CDR2 YSYEKL. The junction had 11 bases not matched to a gene; V was cut back by 3 bases and J by 3 bases.

The CDR3 DNA reads TGTGCCAGCAGTTTACCCCGACAGGGCTACAATGAGCAGTTCTTC. As protein: CASSLPRQGYNEQFF. The rearrangement joins TRBV27 to TRBJ2-1; 7 bases line up with TRBD1. CDR1 and CDR2 (germline): MNHEY, SMNVEV (reference sequence). The CDR3 has 15 amino acids. V dropped 2 bases and J dropped 3; count of bases not matched to a gene: 4.

This chain uses TRBV6-6 with TRBJ2-7, with 7 bases lining up with TRBD2. Unmatched junction bases numbered 4, after V lost 0 bases and J lost 5 bases. CDR1 and CDR2 from the germline V gene are MNHNY and SVGAGI (reference sequence). The CDR3 loop spans 14 amino acids. For the CDR3, the DNA is TGTGCCAGCAGTTACTCGGCAGGGAGGGACGAGCAGTACTTC. This translates into CASSYSAGRDEQYF.

The CDR3 is CASSPRQVDNEQFF. The CDR3 DNA reads TGTGCCAGCAGCCCCCGTCAGGTTGACAATGAGCAGTTCTTC. This chain links TRBV7-9 with TRBJ2-7; D gene ambiguous. The DNA end lines up better with TRBJ2-1; the J call may be wrong. This CDR3 has 14 amino acids. Germline V lookup: CDR1 SEHNR, CDR2 FQNEAQ (reference sequence).

The chain employs TRBV7-2 and TRBJ1-2; no reliable D call. Germline V gene data show CDR1 as SGHTA and CDR2 as FQGNSA. The CDR3 totals 13 residues. Trimming removed 1 base at V and 1 base at J, with 4 bases between. CDR3 DNA: TGTGCCAGCAGCTTAGACGGTAACTATGGCTACACCTTC. Its protein product is CASSLDGNYGYTF.

This clone has only one observation. The V and J genes are TRBV11-2 and TRBJ2-1, with D hard to call. Germline CDR1 is SGHAT and CDR2 is FQNNGV. Deletions cut 0 bases from V and 9 bases from J, with 6 bases between. The CDR3 spans 12 residues. The CDR3 protein is CASSLERVEQFF. CDR3 nucleotides: TGTGCCAGCAGCTTAGAACGGGTTGAGCAGTTCTTC.

This chain uses TRBV6-5 with TRBJ1-1; 8 nucleotides match TRBD1. V was clipped by 5 bases and J by 3 bases; unmatched bases: 8. There are 15 residues in the CDR3. Looked up from germline, CDR1 is MNHEY and CDR2 is SVGAGI. The DNA for the CDR3 is TGTGCCAGCAGTAAGCAGGGGGCATTGGACACTGAAGCTTTCTTT. Residues: CASSKQGALDTEAFF.

V gene TRBV19 combines with J gene TRBJ1-1, with 7 nucleotides matching TRBD1. Germline CDR1 and CDR2: LNHDA and SQIVND (reference sequence). The V and J ends lost 7 bases and 6 bases, in that order; junction bases with no gene match: 14. The CDR3 has 15 residues. CDR3: CASTLGSTGRPEAFF. The CDR3 region has the DNA TGTGCCAGTACCCTGGGGTCGACAGGGCGTCCTGAAGCTTTCTTT.

The chain employs TRBV30 and TRBJ2-7; D unclear. Germline CDR1 GTSNPN, CDR2 SVGIG (reference sequence). The CDR3 has 13 residues. The CDR3 loop is CASSGSLTYEQYF. The CDR3 nucleotides read TGTGCTTCATCAGGTTCCTTAACCTACGAGCAGTACTTC.

This clone was detected only a few times. V usage is TRBV15 and J usage is TRBJ1-1; TRBD1 might be the D (5 bases). V gave up 8 bases and J gave up 5 bases, with 24 bases separating them. Germline V gene lookup returns CDR1 LNHNV and CDR2 YYDKDF (reference sequence). The CDR3 has 16 amino acids. This CDR3 is CATLQRGRKGLTEAFF. In DNA, the CDR3 is TGTGCCACCCTCCAACGGGGCCGAAAGGGCTTGACTGAAGCTTTCTTT.

J is TRBJ2-1 and V is TRBV5-6, with 11 bases lining up with TRBD2. The CDR3 is 17 residues long. Trimming removed 5 bases from V and 8 bases from J; junction bases left unmatched: 15. Germline CDR1 reads SGHDT; CDR2 reads YYEEEE. The CDR3 region is CASRRSLAGGYIYEQFF. DNA of the CDR3: TGTGCCAGCAGGCGTAGTCTAGCGGGAGGTTATATCTATGAGCAGTTCTTC.

The rearrangement uses TRBV28 and TRBJ1-2, with D possibly matching TRBD1 (6 bases). Germline CDR1 and CDR2: MDHEN and SYDVKM. The CDR3 extends over 13 amino acids. Trimming stripped 11 bases from V and 4 bases from J, with 17 bases between. CDR3 sequence: CALQGPPPYGYTF. CDR3 bases: TGTGCCTTACAGGGCCCACCTCCCTATGGCTACACCTTC.

V is TRBV6-5 and J is TRBJ2-7; possibly TRBD2 for D (5 bases). The germline gives CDR1 MNHEY, CDR2 SVGAGI. The CDR3 has 13 residues. Trimming cost V 7 bases and J 6 bases, with 16 bases left between them. The CDR3 reads CASMISEGGEQYF. The CDR3 DNA sequence: TGTGCCAGCATGATTAGCGAGGGTGGCGAGCAGTACTTC.

CDR3 sequence reads: CASSLAGLLDYGYTF. CDR3 coding DNA: TGTGCCAGCAGCTTAGCAGGGCTTTTGGACTATGGCTACACCTTC. The chain carries TRBV7-8 and TRBJ1-2; D is unresolved. Germline V lookup: CDR1 SGHVS, CDR2 FQNEAQ. The V end was cut by 0 bases, the J end by 3 bases, with 11 bases between. This CDR3 comprises 15 residues.

The chain joins TRBV5-1 to TRBJ1-2; a possible D gene is TRBD1 (5 bases). The germline V and J ends were trimmed by 0 bases and 0 bases, with 12 bases remaining between them. This CDR3 spans 16 amino acids. Germline loops: CDR1 SGHRS, CDR2 YFSETQ. The CDR3 here is CASSLADRGSNYGYTF. The CDR3 coding sequence is TGCGCCAGCAGCTTGGCGGATAGGGGTTCTAACTATGGCTACACCTTC.

V usage is TRBV27 and J usage is TRBJ1-6; D may be TRBD1 (6 bases). Germline V CDR1 and CDR2: MNHEY, SMNVEV (reference sequence). The CDR3 is 15 amino acids. Trimming took 6 bases from V and 3 from J, leaving 12 bases between them. CDR3 sequence: CASSPTGLYNSPLHF. The CDR3 bases are TGTGCCAGCAGCCCGACAGGTCTCTATAATTCACCCCTCCACTTT.

The chain couples TRBV5-6 to TRBJ2-4; TRBD2 aligns across 8 bases. CDR1 and CDR2 (germline): SGHDT, YYEEEE. CDR3 size: 15 residues. Trimming took 4 bases from V and 6 from J; bases not matched to a gene: 9. The CDR3 loop reads CASSGGLSGGNIQYF. CDR3 nucleotides: TGTGCCAGCAGCGGGGGACTAAGCGGGGGAAACATTCAGTACTTC.

The rearrangement links TRBV12-3 or TRBV12-4 to TRBJ2-1; 9 nucleotides align to TRBD1. Unmatched junction bases numbered 1, after V lost 5 bases and J lost 5 bases. This CDR3 has 13 amino acids. The CDR3 DNA reads as TGTGCCAGCAGTCGGGACAGGGACAATGAGCAGTTCTTC. It specifies CASSRDRDNEQFF.

V and J are TRBV4-1 and TRBJ1-5, with D maybe TRBD1 (5 bases). CDR1 MGHRA and CDR2 YSYEKL come from the germline V gene. V was clipped by 1 base and J by 4 bases, with 14 bases between them. The CDR3 runs 16 residues. CDR3 in amino acids: CASSQGFGGTNQPQHF. CDR3 DNA: TGCGCCAGCAGCCAAGGATTCGGGGGGACGAATCAGCCCCAGCATTTT.

This chain joins TRBV21-1 and TRBJ1-2. TRBV21-1 is annotated as a pseudogene. The CDR3 spans 14 residues. CDR3 sequence reads: CASSKQGRENGYTF. The DNA of the CDR3 is TGTGCCAGCAGCAAACAGGGGCGGGAGAATGGCTACACCTTC.

This clone was recorded a few times. The chain recombines TRBV11-2 with TRBJ2-7; TRBD1 might be the D (6 bases). The CDR3 contains 14 residues. Germline assignment: CDR1 SGHAT and CDR2 FQNNGV. Deletions cut 1 base from V and 7 bases from J, with 14 bases between. The DNA for the CDR3 is TGTGCCAGCAGCTTAGGCGGAAGAAGGGGGGAGCAGTACTTC. Protein product: CASSLGGRRGEQYF.

V is TRBV6-1 and J is TRBJ1-4; tentative D call: TRBD1 (6 bases). Germline V lookup: CDR1 MNHNS, CDR2 SASEGT. V was pared by 0 bases and J by 7 bases, with 18 bases between. This CDR3 region has 17 residues. The CDR3 spells CASSEAVGGRGGEKLFF. The CDR3 bases are TGTGCCAGCAGTGAAGCGGTTGGCGGCAGGGGAGGTGAAAAACTGTTTTTT.

This clone showed up just once. The chain combines TRBV4-1 with TRBJ1-2, with 8 bases matching TRBD1. CDR1 and CDR2 (germline): MGHRA, YSYEKL. This CDR3 spans 16 amino acids. Trimming took 0 bases from V and 5 from J; bases not matched to a gene: 8. For the CDR3, the DNA is TGCGCCAGCAGCCAAGATCAAGCAGGGGGCTCATATGGCTACACCTTC. Amino acid sequence: CASSQDQAGGSYGYTF.

This chain links TRBV18 with TRBJ2-1, with D unclear. This CDR3 region has 15 residues. Trimming left V 3 bases short and J 6 bases short, with 15 bases between. The germline gives CDR1 KGHSH, CDR2 LQKENI. DNA for the CDR3: TGTGCCAGCTCACCGGCCGTCAAGGCATCCAATGAGCAGTTCTTC. Translation: CASSPAVKASNEQFF.

The chain uses TRBV5-4 and TRBJ1-1; 7 bases agree with TRBD1. Per the germline V gene, CDR1 is SGHNT and CDR2 is YYREEE (reference sequence). The CDR3 runs to 15 residues. Trimming cost V 3 bases and J 6 bases; bases outside gene matches: 11. The CDR3 spells CASSSLRGQVPEAFF. The CDR3 region has the DNA TGTGCCAGCAGCTCTCTCCGAGGACAGGTCCCTGAAGCTTTCTTT.